The clone carrying this TCR beta chain was seen a handful of times. No antigen is known for it. This sample was included in a study of blood T cells in healthy people across ages. Study-wide points: Older individuals had lower TCR beta diversity per million T cells (the decline was roughly linear).

Next came a second PCR, run for about 7 to 12 cycles, which used a sample-barcoded 5' primer along with a J-beta primer mix. TCRdb passed the 5' RACE reads through MiXCR, listing each CDR3 protein once. The sample records about 900,000 distinct CDR3 sequences, roughly 52% being singletons. Germline values: CDR1 MNHEY, CDR2 SMNVEV (reference sequence). V lost 3 bases to trimming and J lost 5 bases, with 13 bases between them. CDR3 length: 14 amino acids. The chain employs TRBV27 and TRBJ1-2; the D gene is possibly TRBD1 (5 bases). Input material: blood. This TCR was sampled from a man aged 25 to 40 in good health. The CDR3 loop reads CASSFRTSGYGYTF. The CDR3 DNA follows: TGTGCCAGCAGTTTCAGGACATCGGGTTATGGCTACACCTTC.